This T cell receptor (beta chain) was found in a study of response to subunit inactivated influenza vaccine. Whole-study findings and limits: Authors suggested few new T cells are recruited by each seasonal influenza vaccination.

On this clonotype: Its target is not known.

In TCRdb, the RT-PCR reads were re-called with MiXCR into one record per CDR3 protein. Found here are hundreds of thousands of distinct CDR3 sequences, about 25% of them singletons; the top ten hold around 1.8%. Trimming took off 7 bases at V and 4 bases at J, with 14 bases between the two ends. The CDR3 runs to 14 residues. Material: CD4+ T cells sorted from PBMCs, obtained 5 days after vaccination. This TCR was recovered from a man aged 50 to 59 who received an inactivated influenza vaccine. V is TRBV12-3 or TRBV12-4 and J is TRBJ1-5, with a possible D match to TRBD1 (5 bases). The DNA for the CDR3 is TGTGCCAGCACCATTGGGGCAGAGAATCAGCCCCAGCATTTT. Translated: CASTIGAENQPQHF.